This is a list of T cell receptor beta chains from one sample in a study of blood T cell repertoires in COVID-19. Using immunoSEQ multiplex PCR, the repertoire was profiled, and TCRdb retains in-frame clones only, with some absent. The sample carries about 45,000 clones, about 85% recorded once. The sample comprised peripheral blood. The receptors stem from an elderly woman with acute or convalescent COVID-19. CDR3s include the opening cysteine and the closing phenylalanine or tryptophan. The order of the fields is CDR3 protein, CDR3 DNA, clone size, J gene, D gene, V gene. The D gene is left open where the match is weak. Only some rows state a clone size, as once, few, many or a class for expanded clones.

CDR3 protein: CASSPRDSSSGANVLTF
CDR3 DNA: TGTGCCAGCTCACCTAGGGACAGCAGCTCTGGGGCCAACGTCCTGACTTTC
clone size: -
J gene: TRBJ2-6
D gene: TRBD1
V gene: TRBV18

CDR3 protein: CASGRGETQYF
CDR3 DNA: TGTGCCAGCGGCCGGGGGGAGACCCAGTACTTC
clone size: once
J gene: TRBJ2-5
D gene: -
V gene: TRBV6-5

CDR3 protein: CASSSRLLTGELFF
CDR3 DNA: TGTGCCAGCAGCTCGCGGTTATTGACCGGGGAGCTGTTTTTT
clone size: -
J gene: TRBJ2-2
D gene: -
V gene: TRBV7-2

CDR3 protein: CATTMYPRNEQFF
CDR3 DNA: TGTGCCACCACTATGTACCCACGCAATGAGCAGTTCTTC
clone size: -
J gene: TRBJ2-1
D gene: -
V gene: TRBV15

CDR3 protein: CASSPAREGYTF
CDR3 DNA: TGTGCCAGCTCACCGGCCCGGGAGGGCTACACCTTC
clone size: -
J gene: TRBJ1-2
D gene: -
V gene: TRBV18

CDR3 protein: CASSIDPGTGGGYTF
CDR3 DNA: TGTGCCAGTAGTATAGACCCCGGGACAGGGGGTGGCTACACCTTC
clone size: -
J gene: TRBJ1-2
D gene: TRBD1
V gene: TRBV19

CDR3 protein: CASSQDRGAYNEQFF
CDR3 DNA: TGCGCCAGCAGCCAAGACCGCGGGGCCTACAATGAGCAGTTCTTC
clone size: -
J gene: TRBJ2-1
D gene: -
V gene: TRBV4-1

CDR3 protein: CASSLWQGENIQYF
CDR3 DNA: TGCGCCAGCAGCTTGTGGCAGGGGGAAAACATTCAGTACTTC
clone size: -
J gene: TRBJ2-4
D gene: TRBD1
V gene: TRBV5-1

CDR3 protein: CASSSGPPGANVLTF
CDR3 DNA: TGTGCCAGCAGCTCTGGCCCGCCTGGGGCCAACGTCCTGACTTTC
clone size: -
J gene: TRBJ2-6
D gene: -
V gene: TRBV5-6

CDR3 protein: CASSIAGSIHNEQFF
CDR3 DNA: TGTGCCAGTAGTATAGCCGGGAGTATCCACAATGAGCAGTTCTTC
clone size: -
J gene: TRBJ2-1
D gene: -
V gene: TRBV19

CDR3 protein: CATSDEQGMGTEAFF
CDR3 DNA: TGTGCCACCAGTGACGAACAGGGAATGGGGACTGAAGCTTTCTTT
clone size: -
J gene: TRBJ1-1
D gene: -
V gene: TRBV24-1

CDR3 protein: CASDPGGGDEKLFF
CDR3 DNA: TGTGCCAGTGACCCAGGGGGCGGGGATGAAAAACTGTTTTTT
clone size: -
J gene: TRBJ1-4
D gene: TRBD1
V gene: TRBV19

CDR3 protein: CASSPLGGRPPGELFF
CDR3 DNA: TGTGCCAGCAGCCCCCTGGGCGGGAGGCCCCCTGGGGAGCTGTTTTTT
clone size: -
J gene: TRBJ2-2
D gene: TRBD2
V gene: TRBV7-2

CDR3 protein: CASSLKTATEAFF
CDR3 DNA: TGTGCCAGCAGTCTAAAGACAGCGACTGAAGCTTTCTTT
clone size: -
J gene: TRBJ1-1
D gene: -
V gene: TRBV12-3/TRBV12-4

CDR3 protein: CSVTGGENEKLFF
CDR3 DNA: TGCAGCGTAACAGGGGGTGAAAATGAAAAACTGTTTTTT
clone size: -
J gene: TRBJ1-4
D gene: TRBD1
V gene: TRBV29-1

CDR3 protein: CASSLATSGRLYEQYF
CDR3 DNA: TGTGCCAGCAGTTTGGCGACTAGCGGGAGGCTCTACGAGCAGTACTTC
clone size: few
J gene: TRBJ2-7
D gene: TRBD2
V gene: TRBV27

CDR3 protein: CASSHGLAGAFYNEQFF
CDR3 DNA: TGCGCCAGCAGTCACGGACTAGCGGGAGCTTTTTACAATGAGCAGTTCTTC
clone size: -
J gene: TRBJ2-1
D gene: TRBD2
V gene: TRBV5-1